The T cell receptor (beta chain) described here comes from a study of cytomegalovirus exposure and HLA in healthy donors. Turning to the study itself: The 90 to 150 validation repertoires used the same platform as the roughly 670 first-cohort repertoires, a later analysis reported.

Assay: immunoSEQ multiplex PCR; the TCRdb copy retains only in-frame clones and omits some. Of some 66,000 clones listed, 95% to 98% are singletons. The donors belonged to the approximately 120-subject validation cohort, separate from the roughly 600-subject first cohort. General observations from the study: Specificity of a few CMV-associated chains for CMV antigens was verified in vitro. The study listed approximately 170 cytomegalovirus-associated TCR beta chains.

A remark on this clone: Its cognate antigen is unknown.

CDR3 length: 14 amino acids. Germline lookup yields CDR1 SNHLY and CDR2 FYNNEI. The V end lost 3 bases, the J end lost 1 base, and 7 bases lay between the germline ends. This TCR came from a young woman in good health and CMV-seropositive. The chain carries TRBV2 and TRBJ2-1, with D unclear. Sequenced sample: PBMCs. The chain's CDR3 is CASSDTRSYNEQFF. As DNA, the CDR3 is TGTGCCAGCAGTGACACCAGGTCCTACAATGAGCAGTTCTTC.